This TCR beta chain was recovered during a study of blood T cell repertoires in COVID-19. On the study more broadly: The United States, Italy and Spain supplied acute and convalescent COVID-19 samples. Sources were T cells, B-cell-depleted T cells, or PBMCs; the material itself was cDNA or gDNA.

This clone was observed once. Per the authors' pipeline: Scientists estimated how many nucleated cells there were by amplifying reference gene primers. Using immunoSEQ multiplex PCR, the repertoire was profiled, and TCRdb retains in-frame clones only, with some absent. V, J and clone size are taken as reported in that table, and D and trimming were inferred from the DNA itself. The profile shows around 250,000 clones, about four fifths of them singletons. This CDR3 comprises 15 residues. V shed 8 bases, J shed 7 bases, and the junction held 10 bases outside the gene matches. Germline V lookup: CDR1 MNHEY, CDR2 SVGAGI.

This clonotype was obtained from a woman aged 18 to 35 with acute or convalescent COVID-19. The chain combines TRBV6-5 with TRBJ1-4; 10 positions match TRBD1. Sequenced sample: peripheral blood. CDR3 residues: CASAKGGQGVEKLFF. For the CDR3, the DNA is TGTGCCAGCGCTAAAGGAGGACAGGGGGTTGAAAAACTGTTTTTT.